This T cell receptor (beta chain) originates from a study of vaccination and CD4 T cells after COVID-19. TCRdb itself ran the PCR reads through MiXCR, one entry per CDR3 protein. The repertoire holds 20,000 or so distinct CDR3 sequences, 60% seen once, with 1.1% in the top ten. Sequenced material: CD4+ T cells from blood, taken after SARS-CoV-2 vaccination. This clonotype was sampled from a human donor who had recovered from COVID-19.

CDR3 residues: CASSLWTTVPGELFF. In nucleotides, the CDR3 is TGCGCCAGCAGCTTATGGACTACAGTACCCGGGGAGCTGTTTTTT. The gene calls are TRBV5-1 and TRBJ2-2; a possible D gene is TRBD2 (6 bases). The V end lost 2 bases, the J end lost 6 bases, and 14 bases lay between the germline ends. CDR3 length equals 15 residues. Germline V gives CDR1 SGHRS, CDR2 YFSETQ.